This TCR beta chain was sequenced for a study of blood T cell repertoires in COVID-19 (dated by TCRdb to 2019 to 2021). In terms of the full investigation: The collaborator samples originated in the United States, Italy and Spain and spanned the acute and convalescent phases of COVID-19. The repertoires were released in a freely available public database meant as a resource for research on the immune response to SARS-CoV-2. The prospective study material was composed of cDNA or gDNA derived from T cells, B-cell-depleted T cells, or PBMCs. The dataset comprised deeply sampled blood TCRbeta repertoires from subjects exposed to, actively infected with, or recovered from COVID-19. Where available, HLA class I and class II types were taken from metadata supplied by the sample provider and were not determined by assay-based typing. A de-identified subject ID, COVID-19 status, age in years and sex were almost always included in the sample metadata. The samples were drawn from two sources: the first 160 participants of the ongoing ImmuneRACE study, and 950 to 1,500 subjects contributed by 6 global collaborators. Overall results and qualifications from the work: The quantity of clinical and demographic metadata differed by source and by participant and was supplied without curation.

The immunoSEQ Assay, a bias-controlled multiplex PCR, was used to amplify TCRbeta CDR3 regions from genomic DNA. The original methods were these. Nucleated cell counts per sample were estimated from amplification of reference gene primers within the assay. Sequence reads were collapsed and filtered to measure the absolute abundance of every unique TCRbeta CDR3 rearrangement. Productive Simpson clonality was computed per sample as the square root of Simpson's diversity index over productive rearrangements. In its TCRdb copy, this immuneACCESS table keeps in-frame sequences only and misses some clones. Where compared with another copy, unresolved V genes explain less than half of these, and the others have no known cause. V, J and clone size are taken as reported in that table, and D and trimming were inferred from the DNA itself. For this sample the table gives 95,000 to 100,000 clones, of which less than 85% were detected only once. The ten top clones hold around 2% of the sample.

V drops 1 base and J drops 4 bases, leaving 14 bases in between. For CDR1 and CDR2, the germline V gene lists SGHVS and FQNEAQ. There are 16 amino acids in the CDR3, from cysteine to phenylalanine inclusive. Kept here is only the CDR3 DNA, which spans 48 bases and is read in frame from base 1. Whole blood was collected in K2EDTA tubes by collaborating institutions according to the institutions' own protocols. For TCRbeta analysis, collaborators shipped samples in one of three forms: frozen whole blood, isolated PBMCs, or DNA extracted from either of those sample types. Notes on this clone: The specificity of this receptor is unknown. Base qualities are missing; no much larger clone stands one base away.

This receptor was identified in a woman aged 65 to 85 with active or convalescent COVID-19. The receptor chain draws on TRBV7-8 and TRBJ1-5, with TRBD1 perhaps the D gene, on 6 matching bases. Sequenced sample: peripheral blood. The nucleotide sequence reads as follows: TGTGCCAGCAGCTTAGGGACAGTTGAGGGGAATCAGCCCCAGCATTTT. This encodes CASSLGTVEGNQPQHF.